The 30 T cell receptor beta chains reported below all come from one sample, sequenced in a study of blood T cells in healthy people across ages (dated by TCRdb to about 2015). The library was generated by 5' RACE. Instrument used: Illumina HiSeq 2500. A second PCR of about 7 to 12 cycles was performed with a sample-barcoded 5' primer and a J-beta primer mix. TCRdb's own reprocessing of the public reads used fastp at Q25 and MiXCR and kept productive beta chains. Merged by CDR3 protein, the rows form single entries marked with the most common genes and DNA. The sample records some 1.1 million distinct CDR3 sequences, around two fifths of which are singletons. Around 13% of the sample is held by the ten biggest clonotypes. Sequenced sample: blood. Receptors originate from a man between 18 and 35 years old in good health.

The CDR3 DNA reads as TGTGCCAGCAGTGGGACAGGGGGCTCAACGGCTACAACTAATGAAAAACTGTTTTTT. Protein product: CASSGTGGSTATTNEKLFF. This chain joins TRBV12-3 or TRBV12-4 and TRBJ1-4; 12 bases are a match to TRBD1. The CDR3 runs to 19 residues. The junction had 10 bases not matched to a gene; V was cut back by 5 bases and J by 0 bases.

This clonotype was observed many times. The gene calls are TRBV20-1 and TRBJ1-2; no clear D. V dropped 4 bases and J dropped 1 base, with 7 bases sitting between them. Looked up from germline, CDR1 is DFQATT and CDR2 is SNEGSKA (reference sequence). CDR3 length: 12 amino acids. CDR3 nucleotides: TGCAGTGCTACCGGGATTAACTATGGCTACACCTTC. It specifies CSATGINYGYTF.

A note on this clonotype: Germline is not matched at one junction end, which may reflect a read error. The V gene is TRBV9, the J gene TRBJ1-2, with 8 bases matching TRBD1. The CDR3 totals 13 residues. CDR1 and CDR2 (germline): SGDLS, YYNGEE. The CDR3 loop is CANSVGQGGGYTF. CDR3 nucleotides: TGTGCCAACAGCGTTGGACAGGGCGGTGGCTACACCTTC. Together with reference TRBV9 and TRBJ1-2, the CDR3 gives the full variable domain: DSGVTQTPKHLITATGQRVTLRCSPRSGDLSVYWYQQSLDQGLQFLIQYYNGEERAKGNILERFSAQQFPDLHSELNLSSLELGDSALYFCANSVGQGGGYTFGSGTRLTVV.

This chain connects TRBV3-1 to TRBJ2-5; D might be TRBD2 (5 bases). Between the trimmed V and J ends, which lost 1 base and 5 bases, there was a span of 11 bases. This CDR3 has 14 residues. CDR1 is LGHDT, CDR2 YNNKEL, per germline (reference sequence). CDR3 region: CASSQAPGGETQYF. The CDR3 DNA follows: TGTGCCAGCAGCCAAGCCCCAGGCGGGGAGACCCAGTACTTC.

The rearrangement links TRBV27 to TRBJ2-3; 10 positions match TRBD2. Germline CDR1 is MNHEY and CDR2 is SMNVEV (reference sequence). The ends lost 5 bases at V and 4 bases at J; junction bases unmatched: 9. This CDR3 is built from 16 residues. In DNA, the CDR3 is TGTGCCAGCAGTCCCTTAGCGGGGGGTGAATCAGATACGCAGTATTTT. Residues: CASSPLAGGESDTQYF.

The V and J genes are TRBV20-1 and TRBJ2-3; 9 nucleotides align to TRBD1. The V gene's germline CDR1 is DFQATT and CDR2 SNEGSKA (reference sequence). This CDR3 comprises 15 residues. With V trimmed by 5 bases and J by 3 bases, 9 bases remained unmatched. In DNA form, the CDR3 reads TGCAGTGCTCAAACAAGGACAGGGGCTACAGATACGCAGTATTTT. It yields the protein CSAQTRTGATDTQYF.

This clonotype was seen a handful of times. The rearrangement uses TRBV7-9 and TRBJ1-1, with TRBD1 matching 7 bases. J lost 7 bases, V lost 5 bases, and 4 bases had no gene match. Germline assignment: CDR1 SEHNR and CDR2 FQNEAQ (reference sequence). The CDR3 has 12 residues. For the CDR3, the DNA is TGTGCCAGCAGCCTAGGACAGGATGAAGCTTTCTTT. Translation gives CASSLGQDEAFF.

The genes are TRBV9 and TRBJ2-1; a possible D gene is TRBD2 (5 bases). The V and J ends lost 4 bases and 9 bases respectively, with 11 bases between them. The CDR3 loop spans 12 amino acids. In germline, CDR1 is SGDLS, CDR2 YYNGEE. CDR3 in DNA: TGTGCCAGCAGCACCAGCGAGGGTGAGCAGTTCTTC. Translated, it gives CASSTSEGEQFF. Full variable domain (outside the CDR3, taken from reference TRBV9 and TRBJ2-1): DSGVTQTPKHLITATGQRVTLRCSPRSGDLSVYWYQQSLDQGLQFLIQYYNGEERAKGNILERFSAQQFPDLHSELNLSSLELGDSALYFCASSTSEGEQFFGPGTRLTVL.

This clonotype was found a few times. A far larger clone is just one base off, so this is likely a read error. In DNA form, the CDR3 reads TGTGTCAGCAGTCAGGGCTATGGCTACACCTTC. It translates to CVSSQGYGYTF. The chain joins TRBV12-3 or TRBV12-4 to TRBJ1-2, with D maybe TRBD1 (5 bases). The CDR3 covers 11 residues.

Remarks on this clonotype: Germline is not matched at one junction end, which may reflect a read error. This chain connects TRBV24-1 to TRBJ2-3; 7 positions agree with TRBD1. The CDR3 covers 12 residues. Germline V gene lookup returns CDR1 KGHDR and CDR2 SFDVKD. CDR3 sequence (DNA): TGTGCCGCCAGTGATTCCGACAGGGCGCAGTATTTT. Protein product: CAASDSDRAQYF.

The chain carries TRBV7-2 and TRBJ2-7, with D perhaps TRBD1 (6 bases). The CDR3 is 16 amino acids. V was cut by 6 bases and J by 0 bases, with 18 bases left in between. Germline V CDR1 and CDR2: SGHTA, FQGNSA. CDR3 sequence: CASSFRDNSISYEQYF. The CDR3 coding sequence is TGTGCCAGCAGTTTCCGGGACAATAGCATCTCCTACGAGCAGTACTTC.

This clonotype has at least ten counts. The chain links TRBV12-3 or TRBV12-4 to TRBJ2-7, with D perhaps assigned TRBD1 or TRBD2 (6 bases each). The CDR3 has 13 amino acids. V lost 5 bases, J lost 2 bases, and 10 bases lay in between. The CDR3 loop reads CASSAGQAYEQYF. The CDR3 bases are TGTGCCAGCAGTGCGGGACAAGCCTACGAGCAGTACTTC.

This clonotype occurred a few times. This chain connects TRBV5-8 to TRBJ2-7, with 7 bases fitting TRBD1. CDR3 length equals 15 residues. The V gene's germline CDR1 is SGHTS and CDR2 YDEGEE. After removal of 4 bases from V and 0 bases from J, the junction contained 7 bases not matched to a gene. In DNA, the CDR3 is TGTGCCAGCAGCCCAGAAGGGACAGCCTCCTACGAGCAGTACTTC. Its translation is CASSPEGTASYEQYF.

This clonotype has a handful of counts. The chain joins TRBV12-3 or TRBV12-4 to TRBJ1-5; D is perhaps TRBD1 (6 bases). The CDR3 runs to 17 residues. With 2 bases removed from V and 2 bases from J, the gap between germline ends came to 16 bases. This CDR3 is CASSLINPRQGNQPQHF. CDR3 sequence (DNA): TGTGCCAGCAGTTTAATCAACCCCAGACAGGGCAATCAGCCCCAGCATTTT.

This clonotype came up a few times. This chain links TRBV4-3 with TRBJ2-3; TRBD2 aligns across 8 bases. Germline CDR1 is LGHNA and CDR2 is YSLEER. The CDR3 totals 16 residues. The V and J ends lost 2 bases and 2 bases, in that order; junction bases with no gene match: 6. In DNA, the CDR3 is TGCGCCAGCAGCCAAAGCGGGGGTTCTCTCACAGATACGCAGTATTTT. Encoded protein: CASSQSGGSLTDTQYF.

The genes are TRBV10-3 and TRBJ1-5; D is possibly TRBD1 (6 bases). V lost 6 bases, J lost 5 bases, and 23 bases lay in between. CDR3 length: 17 residues. Germline V gene data show CDR1 as ENHRY and CDR2 as SYGVKD. The CDR3 nucleotides are TGTGCCATCAGACAGGGAGATTCCCTGGGCAGCGATCAGCCCCAGCATTTT. Encoded protein: CAIRQGDSLGSDQPQHF.

The V call is TRBV6-1, the J call TRBJ1-1; D possibly corresponds to TRBD1 (6 bases). The length of the CDR3 is 13 residues. The V and J ends lost 6 bases and 11 bases respectively, with 19 bases between them. Germline values: CDR1 MNHNS, CDR2 SASEGT. The CDR3 here is CASSDYRESRAFF. The CDR3 bases are TGTGCCAGCAGCGACTACAGGGAGAGTCGGGCTTTCTTT.

This chain joins TRBV5-1 and TRBJ2-3; the D is unclear. The CDR3 consists of 14 residues. CDR1 is SGHRS, CDR2 YFSETQ, per germline. Trimming took 0 bases from V and 5 from J, leaving 10 bases between them. The CDR3 is CASSLADVKDTQYF. The CDR3 nucleotides are TGCGCCAGCAGCTTGGCCGACGTCAAAGATACGCAGTATTTT.

This chain links TRBV20-1 with TRBJ2-4; 11 nucleotides match TRBD2. The length of the CDR3 is 14 residues. The germline gives CDR1 DFQATT, CDR2 SNEGSKA (reference sequence). Germline trimming cut 0 bases from V and 13 bases from J; bases unmatched to any gene: 8. The CDR3 loop reads CSARDPSGGNEQYF. Written as DNA, the CDR3 is TGCAGTGCTAGAGATCCTAGCGGGGGGAATGAGCAGTACTTC.

This chain uses TRBV20-1 with TRBJ2-3; D possibly corresponds to TRBD1 (5 bases). Germline CDR1 is DFQATT and CDR2 is SNEGSKA (reference sequence). V lost 3 bases and J 3 bases, leaving 10 bases between the germline ends. This CDR3 has 13 residues. For the CDR3, the DNA is TGCAGTGCTAGCCGCAGGGTTACAGATACGCAGTATTTT. Translated: CSASRRVTDTQYF.

Only a few counts were recorded for this clonotype. V usage is TRBV20-1 and J usage is TRBJ1-5, with no clear D. This CDR3 region has 14 residues. Germline CDR1 and CDR2: DFQATT and SNEGSKA (reference sequence). The ends were cut back, 2 bases at V and 1 base at J, with 9 bases in the middle. CDR3 protein: CSARPMGSNQPQHF. CDR3 coding DNA: TGCAGTGCTAGACCGATGGGGAGCAATCAGCCCCAGCATTTT.

The V call is TRBV7-9, the J call TRBJ2-1; TRBD1 matches at 7 bases. Losses at the gene ends were 4 bases for V and 6 bases for J; bases not matched to a gene: 6. Germline V gene sequence: CDR1 SEHNR, CDR2 FQNEAQ (reference sequence). This CDR3 is built from 14 residues. This CDR3 is CASSSTGRGNEQFF. Written as DNA, the CDR3 is TGTGCCAGCAGCTCGACAGGGAGAGGCAATGAGCAGTTCTTC.

This clonotype was recorded once. One end of the junction fails to match germline, which may point to a read error. This chain uses TRBV5-1 with TRBJ1-6, with D possibly matching TRBD1 (6 bases). Germline CDR1 SGHRS, CDR2 YFSETQ. This CDR3 region has 15 residues. DNA of the CDR3: TGCGCCAGCAGCTTGGGTACAGGGATGGATTCACCCCCCCACTTT. Its protein product is CASSLGTGMDSPPHF.

This clonotype occurred a few times. CDR3 protein: CASSRVLAAHTDTQYF. In nucleotides, the CDR3 is TGTGCCAGCAGCCGAGTGCTAGCGGCACACACAGATACGCAGTATTTT. This chain links TRBV7-9 with TRBJ2-3; 7 bases line up with TRBD2. Germline lookup yields CDR1 SEHNR and CDR2 FQNEAQ (reference sequence). Trimming removed 5 bases from V and 2 bases from J; junction bases left unmatched: 10. This CDR3 contains 16 residues.

CDR3: CASSPAEAKNIQYF. The CDR3 DNA sequence: TGTGCCAGCAGCCCAGCAGAAGCCAAAAACATTCAGTACTTC. The chain carries TRBV3-1 and TRBJ2-4; D is undetermined. The CDR3 has 14 amino acids. From germline, CDR1 is LGHDT and CDR2 YNNKEL (reference sequence). The V end lost 4 bases, the J end lost 0 bases, and 7 bases lay between the germline ends. Based on the CDR3 plus reference TRBV3-1 and TRBJ2-4, the full variable domain is DTAVSQTPKYLVTQMGNDKSIKCEQNLGHDTMYWYKQDSKKFLKIMFSYNNKELIINETVPNRFSPKSPDKAHLNLHINSLELGDSAVYFCASSPAEAKNIQYFGAGTRLSVL.

This clonotype was found many times. The rearrangement uses TRBV5-1 and TRBJ1-5, with D uncertain. This CDR3 region has 14 residues. Trimming took off 2 bases at V and 6 bases at J, with 12 bases between the two ends. CDR1 and CDR2 (germline): SGHRS, YFSETQ. The CDR3 DNA reads as TGCGCCAGCAGCTTAGAGGGCGAGGGTCAGCCCCAGCATTTT. Protein sequence: CASSLEGEGQPQHF. Based on the CDR3 plus reference TRBV5-1 and TRBJ1-5, the full variable domain is KAGVTQTPRYLIKTRGQQVTLSCSPISGHRSVSWYQQTPGQGLQFLFEYFSETQRNKGNFPGRFSGRQFSNSRSEMNVSTLELGDSALYLCASSLEGEGQPQHFGDGTRLSIL.

This clonotype has only a few counts. This rearrangement joins TRBV7-2 to TRBJ2-1; 11 bases agree with TRBD2. Germline CDR1 reads SGHTA; CDR2 reads FQGNSA. The CDR3 spans 16 residues. V shed 7 bases and J 0 bases; nucleotides not matched to a gene: 5. In DNA, the CDR3 is TGTGCCAGCAAAAAGGGACTAGCGGACTCCTACAATGAGCAGTTCTTC. This sequence encodes CASKKGLADSYNEQFF.

With respect to this clonotype: The junction departs from germline at one end; a sequencing error may be responsible. V usage is TRBV13 and J usage is TRBJ2-4; D possibly corresponds to TRBD2 (5 bases). This CDR3 region has 13 residues. Germline V CDR1 and CDR2: PRHDT, FYEKMQ (reference sequence). The CDR3 spells CTSSHTAGNIQYF. The CDR3 nucleotides read TGTACCAGCAGCCACACTGCGGGAAACATTCAGTACTTC.

This clonotype turned up a few times. Its ends do not fully match the called genes, so a read error is possible. The CDR3 nucleotides read TGCGCCAGCAGTTCTGGAGTGGCGCAGTATTTT. It is translated as CASSSGVAQYF. V is TRBV27 and J is TRBJ2-3; no reliable D call. From germline, CDR1 is MNHEY and CDR2 SMNVEV (reference sequence). The CDR3 has 11 amino acids.

The V and J genes are TRBV9 and TRBJ1-4, with D uncertain. Trimming removed 0 bases at V and 5 bases at J, with 11 bases between. The V gene's germline CDR1 is SGDLS and CDR2 YYNGEE. CDR3 length equals 15 residues. The CDR3 spells CASSVAQSRNEKLFF. In DNA form, the CDR3 reads TGTGCCAGCAGCGTAGCACAGAGTCGGAATGAAAAACTGTTTTTT.